Below, 13 T cell receptor beta chains from the same sample are listed, as sequenced in a study of cytomegalovirus exposure and HLA in healthy donors. Primers for the PCR totalled 60 Vbeta and 13 Jbeta. TCRdb's table, derived via immunoSEQ multiplex PCR, lists solely in-frame clones and lacks some. This repertoire shows about 200,000 clones, approximately 86% found once; its top ten account for more than 0.25%. What was sequenced was PBMCs. Source of these receptors: a woman in her twenties or thirties in good health and CMV-seronegative.

V is TRBV7-3 and J is TRBJ2-5; D is perhaps TRBD2 (7 bases). The CDR3 is made up of 14 amino acids. Germline CDR1 is SGHTA and CDR2 is FQGTGA. V lost 1 base, J lost 4 bases, and 10 bases lay in between. CDR3 protein: CASSLNAGAETQYF. The CDR3 DNA is TGTGCCAGCAGCTTAAACGCGGGGGCAGAGACCCAGTACTTC.

The genes are TRBV6-1 and TRBJ1-1; 12 positions match TRBD1. The CDR3 runs 17 residues. CDR1 MNHNS and CDR2 SASEGT come from the germline V gene. The ends lost 2 bases at V and 3 bases at J; junction bases unmatched: 7. The CDR3 DNA follows: TGTGCCAGCAGTGAATGGGGACAGGGGGCCAAGGACACTGAAGCTTTCTTT. This sequence encodes CASSEWGQGAKDTEAFF.

This clone was seen once. The chain uses TRBV2 and TRBJ2-1; 8 nucleotides agree with TRBD1. With 6 bases clipped from V and 7 bases from J, the junction kept 8 bases outside the gene matches. The CDR3 covers 14 residues. CDR1 is SNHLY, CDR2 FYNNEI, per germline. DNA of the CDR3: TGTGCCAGCAGCATCGTCAGGGGGCCAAATGAGCAGTTCTTC. Translating it yields CASSIVRGPNEQFF.

In its sample, this clone was seen once. CDR3 nucleotide sequence: TGTGCCAGCAGCTTGCAGGGTGGCTACACCTTC. The encoded protein is CASSLQGGYTF. The chain combines TRBV5-6 with TRBJ1-2; the D gene is possibly TRBD1 (5 bases). This CDR3 comprises 11 residues. V shed 1 base and J shed 7 bases, with 5 bases lying between them. Germline V lookup: CDR1 SGHDT, CDR2 YYEEEE.

The chain has TRBV18 and TRBJ2-1; TRBD2 aligns across 13 bases. This CDR3 is 18 amino acids long. Per the germline V gene, CDR1 is KGHSH and CDR2 is LQKENI. Trimming at V came to 6 bases and at J to 10 bases, leaving 18 bases not matched to a gene. CDR3 coding DNA: TGTGCCAGCTCCCAAGGACTAGCGGGGGCTGGGCATCTACGGGAGCAGTTCTTC. This sequence encodes CASSQGLAGAGHLREQFF.

The rearrangement joins TRBV5-1 to TRBJ1-1, with 7 bases lining up with TRBD1. V was clipped by 1 base and J by 2 bases; unmatched bases: 2. CDR3 length: 14 residues. Germline V gives CDR1 SGHRS, CDR2 YFSETQ. CDR3 amino acids: CASSLTGVNTEAFF. The CDR3 DNA follows: TGCGCCAGCAGCTTGACAGGGGTCAACACTGAAGCTTTCTTT.

The rearrangement links TRBV28 to TRBJ1-2; 11 nucleotides match TRBD1. The V gene's germline CDR1 is MDHEN and CDR2 SYDVKM. The CDR3 totals 17 residues. V lost 3 bases to trimming and J lost 1 base; unmatched junction nucleotides: 7. CDR3 nucleotide sequence: TGTGCCAGCAGTTTGCCATCCGGGACAGGGGGTAACTATGGCTACACCTTC. Its translation is CASSLPSGTGGNYGYTF.

This chain uses TRBV6-4 with TRBJ2-3; maybe TRBD2 (5 bases). Germline V gives CDR1 MRHNA, CDR2 SNTAGT. The CDR3 runs to 13 residues. V lost 2 bases and J 5 bases, leaving 8 bases between the germline ends. CDR3 region: CASSDIRGDTQYF. In DNA form, the CDR3 reads TGTGCCAGCAGTGACATACGGGGAGATACGCAGTATTTT.

This clone was found once. This chain joins TRBV4-1 and TRBJ1-2; D uncertain. CDR1 MGHRA and CDR2 YSYEKL come from the germline V gene. Deletions cut 1 base from V and 1 base from J, with 10 bases between. The CDR3 extends over 15 amino acids. In DNA form, the CDR3 reads TGCGCCAGCAGCCAAGTCCCAGATGATAACTATGGCTACACCTTC. Protein: CASSQVPDDNYGYTF.

The sample holds a few counts of this clone. CDR3 nucleotide sequence: TGTGCCAGCTCACCGGCCAGGGGGGTCGGTGGCTACACCTTC. This sequence encodes CASSPARGVGGYTF. The chain links TRBV18 to TRBJ1-2; 7 nucleotides line up with TRBD1. There are 14 residues in the CDR3. J was trimmed by 7 bases and V by 3 bases; bases with no gene match: 8. Germline loops: CDR1 KGHSH, CDR2 LQKENI.

This rearrangement joins TRBV7-2 to TRBJ2-3; TRBD2 aligns across 12 bases. This CDR3 spans 16 amino acids. Germline V lookup: CDR1 SGHTA, CDR2 FQGNSA. V shed 6 bases and J 0 bases; nucleotides not matched to a gene: 4. CDR3 in DNA: TGTGCCAGCAGGTTTCTAGCGGGGGGGAGCACAGATACGCAGTATTTT. Amino acid sequence: CASRFLAGGSTDTQYF.

This chain links TRBV7-2 with TRBJ2-1; 13 nucleotides agree with TRBD2. Germline values: CDR1 SGHTA, CDR2 FQGNSA. There are 18 residues in the CDR3. Trimming took 3 bases from V and 1 from J; bases not matched to a gene: 6. CDR3 sequence (DNA): TGTGCCAGCAGCTTTCGGACTAGCGGGAGTGCGTCCTACAATGAGCAGTTCTTC. Amino acid sequence: CASSFRTSGSASYNEQFF. Full variable domain (remainder filled in from reference TRBV7-2 and TRBJ2-1): GAGVSQSPSNKVTEKGKDVELRCDPISGHTALYWYRQSLGQGLEFLIYFQGNSAPDKSGLPSDRFSAERTGGSVSTLTIQRTQQEDSAVYLCASSFRTSGSASYNEQFFGPGTRLTVL.

The chain employs TRBV7-2 and TRBJ2-1, with 9 bases matching TRBD1. Per germline, CDR1 SGHTA and CDR2 FQGNSA. The length of the CDR3 is 16 residues. V was clipped by 4 bases and J by 6 bases; unmatched bases: 10. The CDR3 DNA sequence: TGTGCCAGCAGCTCCAATTATGGACAGGGGTTCAATGAGCAGTTCTTC. It is translated as CASSSNYGQGFNEQFF.